Below, 21 T cell receptor beta chains from the same sample are listed, as sequenced in a study of radiation and T cells in renal cell carcinoma. Only in-frame clones appear in the TCRdb table, and some are missing; sequencing was by immunoSEQ multiplex PCR. The table includes around 130,000 clones, about 88% detected once. Time point noted: blood 2 weeks post-SBRT. Treatment reported: 15 Gy SBRT to primary tumor, nephrectomy 4 weeks later. Sequencing was performed on blood, taken from a patient whose treatment included radiotherapy and nephrectomy. These receptors came from a woman in her 70s with renal cell carcinoma.

V gene TRBV6-5 combines with J gene TRBJ2-2; D is unclear. The CDR3 sequence is 13 residues long. Trimming left V 5 bases short and J 9 bases short, with 13 bases between. From germline, CDR1 is MNHEY and CDR2 SVGAGI. In nucleotides, the CDR3 is TGTGCCAGCAGTCAGTCGGGTCAGCGGGAGCTGTTTTTT. This gives the protein CASSQSGQRELFF.

J is TRBJ1-2 and V is TRBV7-2; 9 bases align to TRBD1. From germline, CDR1 is SGHTA and CDR2 FQGNSA. This CDR3 has 15 amino acids. J lost 2 bases, V lost 6 bases, and 7 bases had no gene match. CDR3 in amino acids: CASRPPGQGNYGYTF. In nucleotides, the CDR3 is TGTGCCAGCAGACCACCGGGACAGGGAAACTATGGCTACACCTTC.

This chain connects TRBV19 to TRBJ2-7, with D possibly TRBD2 on 7 matching bases. V lost 6 bases and J lost 2, with 17 bases in between. The CDR3 contains 15 residues. The germline gives CDR1 LNHDA, CDR2 SQIVND (reference sequence). CDR3 amino acids: CASRRGQDSTYEQYF. The CDR3 nucleotides read TGTGCCAGTAGGCGGGGGCAGGACAGCACCTACGAGCAGTACTTC.

V is TRBV5-4 and J is TRBJ1-6, with 8 bases matching TRBD1. Losses at the gene ends were 4 bases for V and 10 bases for J; bases not matched to a gene: 10. In germline, CDR1 is SGHNT, CDR2 YYREEE (reference sequence). CDR3 size: 15 residues. For the CDR3, the DNA is TGTGCCAGCAGCATAACCGGACAGGGTCACTCACCCCTCCACTTT. It encodes CASSITGQGHSPLHF. Supplemented by reference TRBV5-4 and TRBJ1-6, the full variable domain reads ETGVTQSPTHLIKTRGQQVTLRCSSQSGHNTVSWYQQALGQGPQFIFQYYREEENGRGNFPPRFSGLQFPNYSSELNVNALELDDSALYLCASSITGQGHSPLHFGNGTRLTVT.

V usage is TRBV11-3 and J usage is TRBJ2-4; 9 bases are a match to TRBD2. V lost 7 bases to trimming and J lost 6 bases; unmatched junction nucleotides: 13. CDR3 length: 16 amino acids. Germline CDR1 and CDR2: SGHNT and YENEEA. For the CDR3, the DNA is TGTGCCAGCACCCCCCCCTCGACTAGCGGAAGAAACATTCAGTACTTC. It encodes CASTPPSTSGRNIQYF.

V is TRBV6-5 and J is TRBJ1-6; possible D gene TRBD1, 6 bases. Trimming shortened V by 8 bases and J by 8 bases, and 19 bases separated the two germline ends. In germline, CDR1 is MNHEY, CDR2 SVGAGI. This CDR3 is 15 amino acids long. CDR3 coding DNA: TGTGCCAGCTCCGAGGGGGGGACGGCCTATTCACCCCTCCACTTT. Translating it yields CASSEGGTAYSPLHF.

V gene TRBV7-2 combines with J gene TRBJ2-7, with 13 nucleotides matching TRBD2. The ends lost 4 bases at V and 6 bases at J; junction bases unmatched: 9. The CDR3 spans 16 residues. In germline, CDR1 is SGHTA, CDR2 FQGNSA. The CDR3 loop reads CASSSELAGGLSEQYF. The CDR3 region has the DNA TGTGCCAGCAGCTCGGAACTAGCGGGGGGGCTCAGCGAGCAGTACTTC.

The chain is built from TRBV11-3 and TRBJ1-1, with TRBD1 as a possible D gene (5 bases). The CDR3 is 13 residues long. CDR1 and CDR2 from the germline V gene are SGHNT and YENEEA. V lost 3 bases and J 4 bases, leaving 9 bases between the germline ends. This chain's CDR3 is CASSFEGSTEAFF. The CDR3 nucleotides read TGTGCCAGCAGCTTCGAGGGGAGCACTGAAGCTTTCTTT.

The V gene is TRBV9, the J gene TRBJ2-2; D is uncertain. Germline V gene sequence: CDR1 SGDLS, CDR2 YYNGEE. The CDR3 totals 16 residues. Between the trimmed V and J ends, which lost 0 bases and 0 bases, there was a span of 9 bases. The CDR3 DNA is TGTGCCAGCAGCGTAGGTTCTGGAGCGAACACCGGGGAGCTGTTTTTT. It yields the protein CASSVGSGANTGELFF.

This clone has more than one count but fewer than ten. The chain combines TRBV19 with TRBJ1-1; D is possibly TRBD1 (5 bases). The CDR3 contains 14 residues. Germline V gene data show CDR1 as LNHDA and CDR2 as SQIVND (reference sequence). The germline V and J ends were trimmed by 5 bases and 6 bases, with 16 bases remaining between them. The CDR3 DNA sequence: TGTGCCAGTAGTCCTAGGCAGGGTGCCCCTGAAGCTTTCTTT. This sequence encodes CASSPRQGAPEAFF.

The rearrangement joins TRBV6-5 to TRBJ1-1; D is uncertain. The CDR3 runs to 13 residues. The V gene's germline CDR1 is MNHEY and CDR2 SVGAGI. The germline V and J ends were trimmed by 2 bases and 4 bases, with 8 bases remaining between them. CDR3 protein: CASSYEQLTEAFF. CDR3 nucleotides: TGTGCCAGCAGTTACGAACAGCTCACTGAAGCTTTCTTT.

V is TRBV6-1 and J is TRBJ2-3; tentative D call: TRBD2 (5 bases). Trimming shortened V by 7 bases and J by 2 bases, and 7 bases separated the two germline ends. Germline-derived CDR1 and CDR2 are MNHNS and SASEGT. This CDR3 comprises 12 residues. Here the CDR3 DNA reads TGTGCCAGCACAGGACTCACAGATACGCAGTATTTT. This gives the protein CASTGLTDTQYF.

The genes are TRBV2 and TRBJ2-3; 14 bases line up with TRBD2. CDR1 and CDR2 (germline): SNHLY, FYNNEI. This CDR3 region has 17 residues. V lost 4 bases and J lost 0; bases outside the gene matches: 3. The CDR3 DNA reads TGTGCCAGCAGTGGACTAGCGGGGGGGGCCAGCACAGATACGCAGTATTTT. Translation gives CASSGLAGGASTDTQYF. The whole variable domain, remainder taken from reference TRBV2 and TRBJ2-3, is EPEVTQTPSHQVTQMGQEVILRCVPISNHLYFYWYRQILGQKVEFLVSFYNNEISEKSEIFDDQFSVERPDGSNFTLKIRSTKLEDSAMYFCASSGLAGGASTDTQYFGPGTRLTVL.

J is TRBJ1-2 and V is TRBV19; 8 bases line up with TRBD1. This CDR3 is 14 amino acids long. J lost 4 bases, V lost 3 bases, and 4 bases had no gene match. Germline-derived CDR1 and CDR2 are LNHDA and SQIVND (reference sequence). Here the CDR3 reads CASSIRGRAYGYTF. Written as DNA, the CDR3 is TGTGCCAGTAGTATCAGGGGGCGCGCCTATGGCTACACCTTC.

V usage is TRBV28 and J usage is TRBJ2-1, with 7 bases matching TRBD2. CDR1 MDHEN and CDR2 SYDVKM come from the germline V gene. CDR3 size: 15 residues. Trimming removed 6 bases from V and 6 bases from J; junction bases left unmatched: 11. CDR3 DNA: TGTGCCAGCAGCCAACAGACTAGCTTTCTCAATGAGCAGTTCTTC. As protein: CASSQQTSFLNEQFF. The complete variable domain, with remaining parts taken from reference TRBV28 and TRBJ2-1, reads DVKVTQSSRYLVKRTGEKVFLECVQDMDHENMFWYRQDPGLGLRLIYFSYDVKMKEKGDIPEGYSVSREKKERFSLILESASTNQTSMYLCASSQQTSFLNEQFFGPGTRLTVL.

The V and J genes are TRBV11-2 and TRBJ2-2, with 8 nucleotides matching TRBD1. The CDR3 length is 15 residues. The J segment lost 7 bases and the V segment lost 7 bases, leaving 11 bases of the junction unmatched. Germline lookup yields CDR1 SGHAT and CDR2 FQNNGV. CDR3 sequence (DNA): TGTGCCAGCAACCCCCCCGGACAGGGTAACGGGGAGCTGTTTTTT. Translating it yields CASNPPGQGNGELFF.

This chain links TRBV2 with TRBJ1-5; no firm D call. This CDR3 comprises 13 residues. CDR1 is SNHLY, CDR2 FYNNEI, per germline. V was clipped by 5 bases and J by 2 bases, with 7 bases between them. The CDR3 DNA reads as TGTGCCAGCAGTTTTCGGGGCAATCAGCCCCAGCATTTT. Protein sequence: CASSFRGNQPQHF. The full variable domain, with the rest looked up from reference TRBV2 and TRBJ1-5, is EPEVTQTPSHQVTQMGQEVILRCVPISNHLYFYWYRQILGQKVEFLVSFYNNEISEKSEIFDDQFSVERPDGSNFTLKIRSTKLEDSAMYFCASSFRGNQPQHFGDGTRLSIL.

V and J are TRBV9 and TRBJ2-3, with D possibly called TRBD1 or TRBD2 (5 bases each). CDR1 is SGDLS, CDR2 YYNGEE, per germline. CDR3 length equals 16 residues. V was shortened by 4 bases and J by 3 bases, with 18 bases between the two germline ends. The CDR3 bases are TGTGCCAGCAGCTCCCCCCTCTGGGACCAAACAGATACGCAGTATTTT. This gives the protein CASSSPLWDQTDTQYF.

J is TRBJ1-5 and V is TRBV28, with TRBD1 matching over 8 bases. Germline CDR1 reads MDHEN; CDR2 reads SYDVKM. CDR3 length: 14 residues. The V segment lost 4 bases and the J segment 5 bases; nucleotides outside the gene matches: 4. CDR3 region: CASSYRGGHQPQHF. The CDR3 coding sequence is TGTGCCAGCAGTTACAGGGGGGGACATCAGCCCCAGCATTTT.

The chain combines TRBV10-3 with TRBJ2-1, with 11 bases aligning to TRBD2. CDR1 and CDR2 (germline): ENHRY, SYGVKD. The J segment lost 3 bases and the V segment lost 3 bases, leaving 10 bases of the junction unmatched. The CDR3 runs to 18 residues. This CDR3 reads CAISDTSGGLPSYNEQFF. The CDR3 DNA reads TGTGCCATCAGTGATACTAGCGGGGGACTTCCCAGCTACAATGAGCAGTTCTTC.

This chain uses TRBV4-3 with TRBJ1-2, with D maybe TRBD1 (6 bases). Germline lookup yields CDR1 LGHNA and CDR2 YSLEER. This CDR3 has 14 amino acids. Trimming pared 1 base from V and 8 bases from J, leaving 14 bases between. The CDR3 nucleotides are TGCGCCAGCAGCCAAGGGATGCAGGGGTGGGGCTACACCTTC. Its protein product is CASSQGMQGWGYTF.